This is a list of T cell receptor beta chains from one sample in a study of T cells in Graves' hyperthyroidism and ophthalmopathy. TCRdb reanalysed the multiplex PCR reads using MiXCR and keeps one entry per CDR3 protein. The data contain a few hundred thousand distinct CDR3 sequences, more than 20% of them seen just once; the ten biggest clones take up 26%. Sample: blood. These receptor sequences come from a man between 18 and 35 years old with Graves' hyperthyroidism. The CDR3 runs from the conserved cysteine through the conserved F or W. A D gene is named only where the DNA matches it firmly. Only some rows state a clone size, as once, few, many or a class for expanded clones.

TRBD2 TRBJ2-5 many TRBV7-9 TGTGCCAGCAGCTTAAGGACTAGCGGGGACCAAGAGACCCAGTACTTC CASSLRTSGDQETQYF
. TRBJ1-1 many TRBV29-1 TGCAGCGTCGCGGACAGAACACTTAGTGAAGCTTTCTTT CSVADRTLSEAFF
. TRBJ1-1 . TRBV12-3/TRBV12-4 TGTGCCAGCAGCCCAGGGGCCTGGGACACTGAAGCTTTCTTT CASSPGAWDTEAFF
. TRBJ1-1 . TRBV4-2 TGTGCCAGCAGCCAGCCCTTCGACAGCCCCAAGGGTGAAGCTTTCTTT CASSQPFDSPKGEAFF
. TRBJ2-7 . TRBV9 TGTGCCAGCAGCGACGGAGGGGACGGATCTTACGAGCAGTACTTC CASSDGGDGSYEQYF
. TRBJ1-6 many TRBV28 TGTGCCAGCAGTTCGGTGGGGGGGGCCCTCTATAATTCACCCCTCCACTTT CASSSVGGALYNSPLHF
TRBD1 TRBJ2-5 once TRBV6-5 TGTGCCAGCAGTTACTCGTCTCCCACAGGGGGCAGGGGGGACCAGTACTTC CASSYSSPTGGRGDQYF
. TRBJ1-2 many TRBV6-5 TGTGCCTGCAGTTACTCTGTCAGGGCCTATGGCTACACCTTC CACSYSVRAYGYTF
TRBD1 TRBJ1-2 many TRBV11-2 TGTGCCAGCAGCACACTGGGACAGGGGGCCGGCTACACCTTC CASSTLGQGAGYTF
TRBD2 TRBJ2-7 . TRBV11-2 TGTGCCAGTAGAGAGGGACTAGCGGGGAAAGAGTACGAGCAGTACTTC CASREGLAGKEYEQYF
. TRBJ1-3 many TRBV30 TGTGCCTGGAAGATTCAAGGTGGAAACACCATATATTTT CAWKIQGGNTIYF
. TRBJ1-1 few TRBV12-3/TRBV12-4 TGTGCCAGCGGGGGGATCACTGAAGCTTTCTTT CASGGITEAFF
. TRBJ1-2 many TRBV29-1 TGCAGCGTTGATAAATCAGGGAAAGGCTACACCTTC CSVDKSGKGYTF
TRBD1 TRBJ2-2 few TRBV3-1 TGTGCCAGCAGCCAAGGAAGGACAGGGGGAACCGGGGAGCTGTTTTTT CASSQGRTGGTGELFF
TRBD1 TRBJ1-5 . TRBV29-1 TGCAGCGTTGTTGGACAGGGGGCTAATCAGCCCCAGCATTTT CSVVGQGANQPQHF
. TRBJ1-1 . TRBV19 TGTGCCAGTACCCGAAACAGGGTTAATACTGAAGCTTTCTTT CASTRNRVNTEAFF
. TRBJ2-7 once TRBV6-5 TGTGCCAGCAGTTACCGTTGGGGGCAGTCGTCCTACGAGCAGTACTTC CASSYRWGQSSYEQYF
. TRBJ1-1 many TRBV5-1 TGCGCCAGCAGCTGGGGGGGACACGACTACACTGAAGCTTTCTTT CASSWGGHDYTEAFF
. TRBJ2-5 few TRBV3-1 TGTGCCAGCAGCCAGGGTCGGCAAGAGACCCAGTACTTC CASSQGRQETQYF
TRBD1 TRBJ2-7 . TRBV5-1 TGCGCCAGCGCTCCGAGGGGGCCATTGGACCCCTCCTACGAGCAGTACTTC CASAPRGPLDPSYEQYF
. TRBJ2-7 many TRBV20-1 TGCAGTGCTAGAGCCGACTCCTACGAGCAGTACTTC CSARADSYEQYF
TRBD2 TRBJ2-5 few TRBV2 TGTGCCAGCAGTCCCGGGGGACCAGCGGGGGGGGAGACCCAGTACTTC CASSPGGPAGGETQYF
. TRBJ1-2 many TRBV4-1 TGCGCCAGCAGCCAAGACCTGGGGGACGCACAGAACTATGGCTACACCTTC CASSQDLGDAQNYGYTF
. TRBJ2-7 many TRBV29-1 TGCAGCGCGTACTTAACAGGGAGGTACGAGCAGTACTTC CSAYLTGRYEQYF
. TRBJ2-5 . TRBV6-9 TGTGCCAGCAGTTACAGGCTACTAATGTACTTC CASSYRLLMYF
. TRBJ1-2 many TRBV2 TGTGCCAGCAGTGAAGCGCTTCTGGATTGGCAGAGTGGCTACACCTTC CASSEALLDWQSGYTF
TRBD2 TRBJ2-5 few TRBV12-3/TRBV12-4 TGTGCCATTCTAGCGGGGGGACAAGAGACCCAGTACTTC CAILAGGQETQYF
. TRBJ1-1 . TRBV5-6 TGTGCCAGCAGCTCCGCCCTGAGGACGGCGGACACTGAAGCTTTCTTT CASSSALRTADTEAFF
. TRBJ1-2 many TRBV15 TGTGCCACCAGCAGAGATCGTGTGCAGTCCTTTAACTATGGCTACACCTTC CATSRDRVQSFNYGYTF
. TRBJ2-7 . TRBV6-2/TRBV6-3 TGTGCCAGCAGTTTACTGACACGTGCCTACGAGCAGTACTTC CASSLLTRAYEQYF
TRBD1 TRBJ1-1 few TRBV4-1 TGCGCCAGCAGCCGACAGGGGGCCAGGACAGTGAACACTGAAGCTTTCTTT CASSRQGARTVNTEAFF
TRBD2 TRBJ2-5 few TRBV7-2 TGTGCCAGCAGCCGAGGGACTAGCGTACAAGAGACCCAGTACTTC CASSRGTSVQETQYF
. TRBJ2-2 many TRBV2 TGTGCCAGCAGTCCCGGGGCCAGGACCGGGGAGCTGTTTTTT CASSPGARTGELFF
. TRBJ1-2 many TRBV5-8 TGTGCCAGCAACCTAAGGTCCCACTATGGCTACACCTTC CASNLRSHYGYTF
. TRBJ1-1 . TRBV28 TGTGCCAGCTCTAAACAGATAAACACTGAAGCTTTCTTT CASSKQINTEAFF